These 27 T cell receptor beta chains were sequenced from one sample in a study of cytomegalovirus exposure and HLA in healthy donors. The protocol was immunoSEQ multiplex PCR, while the TCRdb copy is restricted to in-frame clones and leaves out a portion. This sample has around 300,000 clones, with 80% to 90% found just once. Sequencing used PBMCs. All receptors derive from a woman aged 18-29 years in good health and CMV-seronegative.

This chain joins TRBV6-5 and TRBJ1-2; the D gene is possibly TRBD1 (5 bases). The CDR3 spans 13 residues. The germline V and J ends were trimmed by 0 bases and 3 bases, with 5 bases remaining between them. Looked up from germline, CDR1 is MNHEY and CDR2 is SVGAGI. CDR3 in DNA: TGTGCCAGCAGTTACTCGACAGACTATGGCTACACCTTC. It codes for CASSYSTDYGYTF.

The chain carries TRBV7-9 and TRBJ1-2, with 9 positions matching TRBD1. Trimming removed 3 bases from V and 2 bases from J; junction bases left unmatched: 7. This CDR3 region has 16 residues. The germline V gene has CDR1 SEHNR and CDR2 FQNEAQ (reference sequence). CDR3 coding DNA: TGTGCCAGCAGCTTCGCTCCGGGACAGGGAAACTATGGCTACACCTTC. Residues: CASSFAPGQGNYGYTF.

The gene calls are TRBV6-5 and TRBJ2-7, with D unclear. The CDR3 length is 14 residues. In germline, CDR1 is MNHEY, CDR2 SVGAGI. V was clipped by 0 bases and J by 4 bases, with 10 bases between them. CDR3 in DNA: TGTGCCAGCAGTTACTCCATACACAGATACGAGCAGTACTTC. This sequence encodes CASSYSIHRYEQYF.

This clone was detected once. The genes are TRBV11-2 and TRBJ1-2; D is perhaps TRBD1 (5 bases). V was clipped by 5 bases and J by 2 bases, with 9 bases between them. The CDR3 spans 13 residues. Germline loops: CDR1 SGHAT, CDR2 FQNNGV. For the CDR3, the DNA is TGTGCCAGCAGCCCGACAGTAAACTATGGCTACACCTTC. Translated, it gives CASSPTVNYGYTF.

The count of this clone is one. The chain links TRBV6-7 to TRBJ2-7; D gene unclear. TRBV6-7 is classed as an ORF, of uncertain function. This CDR3 spans 15 amino acids. V gave up 5 bases and J gave up 3 bases, with 17 bases separating them. DNA for the CDR3: TGTGCCAGCAGTACCGACAAAGGTTGCCACTACGAGCAGTACTTC. This encodes CASSTDKGCHYEQYF.

CDR3 loop: CASSVASGGIAGGELFF. The CDR3 DNA is TGTGCCAGCAGCGTAGCTTCTGGGGGAATAGCGGGCGGGGAGCTGTTTTTT. The rearrangement links TRBV9 to TRBJ2-2; TRBD2 agrees at 7 bases. Trimming took 0 bases from V and 7 from J; bases not matched to a gene: 12. This CDR3 spans 17 amino acids. Per the germline V gene, CDR1 is SGDLS and CDR2 is YYNGEE.

The gene calls are TRBV30 and TRBJ1-1; TRBD1 aligns across 7 bases. The CDR3 totals 14 residues. CDR1 and CDR2 from the germline V gene are GTSNPN and SVGIG (reference sequence). Losses at the gene ends were 0 bases for V and 4 bases for J; bases not matched to a gene: 5. The chain's CDR3 is CAWSVPTGSTEAFF. The CDR3 region has the DNA TGTGCCTGGAGTGTCCCGACAGGGTCCACTGAAGCTTTCTTT.

The chain carries TRBV5-4 and TRBJ2-2; 7 bases agree with TRBD1. The germline gives CDR1 SGHNT, CDR2 YYREEE (reference sequence). CDR3 size: 16 residues. After removal of 0 bases from V and 4 bases from J, the junction contained 6 bases not matched to a gene. The CDR3 bases are TGTGCCAGCAGCTTGGGACAGGGAGTTGGCACCGGGGAGCTGTTTTTT. It codes for CASSLGQGVGTGELFF.

This chain connects TRBV5-1 to TRBJ1-2; tentatively, D is TRBD1 (6 bases). Germline CDR1 and CDR2: SGHRS and YFSETQ. There are 14 residues in the CDR3. Trimming stripped 0 bases from V and 4 bases from J, with 10 bases between. CDR3 residues: CASSLEGRGYGYTF. CDR3 bases: TGCGCCAGCAGCTTGGAAGGCAGGGGCTATGGCTACACCTTC.

J is TRBJ1-1 and V is TRBV2, with D possibly TRBD1 on 6 matching bases. The germline gives CDR1 SNHLY, CDR2 FYNNEI. The CDR3 sequence is 14 residues long. Trimming removed 4 bases at V and 3 bases at J, with 12 bases between. The CDR3 DNA is TGTGCCAGCAGTGTCGGGACAACGGACACTGAAGCTTTCTTT. Residues: CASSVGTTDTEAFF.

This clone was recorded only once. The chain couples TRBV7-2 to TRBJ2-3, with TRBD2 matching 9 bases. The CDR3 loop spans 16 amino acids. In germline, CDR1 is SGHTA, CDR2 FQGNSA. After removal of 4 bases from V and 7 bases from J, the junction contained 12 bases not matched to a gene. CDR3 sequence: CASSWPGLALLNTQYF. CDR3 in DNA: TGTGCCAGCAGCTGGCCGGGACTAGCATTACTGAATACGCAGTATTTT.

The gene calls are TRBV6-6 and TRBJ2-7; weak D call: TRBD1 (5 bases). Germline V gives CDR1 MNHNY, CDR2 SVGAGI (reference sequence). The CDR3 spans 14 residues. V shed 7 bases and J shed 1 base, with 14 bases lying between them. DNA of the CDR3: TGTGCCAGCACCAAGGGGCAGAATTCCTACGAGCAGTACTTC. It specifies CASTKGQNSYEQYF.

V gene TRBV11-3 combines with J gene TRBJ2-3; the D is unclear. Germline V CDR1 and CDR2: SGHNT, YENEEA. The CDR3 is made up of 14 amino acids. V was cut by 9 bases and J by 0 bases, with 13 bases left in between. The CDR3 DNA sequence: TGTGCCAGTAGCCGAGCGCCTAGCACAGATACGCAGTATTTT. Residues: CASSRAPSTDTQYF.

The chain links TRBV7-2 to TRBJ1-5; D is possibly TRBD1 (5 bases). CDR1 is SGHTA, CDR2 FQGNSA, per germline. The CDR3 loop spans 15 amino acids. Trimming removed 5 bases from V and 5 bases from J, with 16 bases in between. This CDR3 reads CASSQPWGGYQPQHF. CDR3 DNA sequence: TGTGCCAGCAGCCAACCGTGGGGGGGGTATCAGCCCCAGCATTTT. The full variable domain, its missing parts supplied by reference TRBV7-2 and TRBJ1-5, is GAGVSQSPSNKVTEKGKDVELRCDPISGHTALYWYRQSLGQGLEFLIYFQGNSAPDKSGLPSDRFSAERTGGSVSTLTIQRTQQEDSAVYLCASSQPWGGYQPQHFGDGTRLSIL.

With regard to this clone: The same CDR3 arises from other DNA sequences in this sample as well. The chain uses TRBV9 and TRBJ1-2; the D is unclear. CDR3 length equals 12 residues. Trimming took 3 bases from V and 2 from J, leaving 5 bases between them. Germline V gene data show CDR1 as SGDLS and CDR2 as YYNGEE. The CDR3 protein is CASSAGNYGYTF. The CDR3, as DNA: TGTGCCAGCAGCGCGGGAAACTATGGCTACACCTTC.

This chain uses TRBV6-4 with TRBJ1-1; D is unclear. The CDR3 has 15 residues. Trimming removed 0 bases from V and 4 bases from J, with 12 bases in between. From germline, CDR1 is MRHNA and CDR2 SNTAGT. The CDR3 loop reads CASSDSRYGSTEAFF. The CDR3 region has the DNA TGTGCCAGCAGTGACTCACGGTACGGTAGCACTGAAGCTTTCTTT.

The genes are TRBV20-1 and TRBJ2-7, with D possibly matching TRBD1 (6 bases). CDR3 length: 11 amino acids. Germline V gene sequence: CDR1 DFQATT, CDR2 SNEGSKA (reference sequence). With 4 bases removed from V and 5 bases from J, the gap between germline ends came to 9 bases. CDR3 protein: CSATGVNEQYF. The CDR3 DNA follows: TGCAGTGCTACAGGGGTTAACGAGCAGTACTTC.

The chain joins TRBV6-5 to TRBJ2-7; 9 positions match TRBD2. Germline values: CDR1 MNHEY, CDR2 SVGAGI. The trim removed 2 bases at V and 5 bases at J, leaving 7 bases unmatched. The CDR3 has 15 amino acids. CDR3 nucleotides: TGTGCCAGCAGTTACCTTAGCGGGAGCCCCAACGAGCAGTACTTC. Its protein is CASSYLSGSPNEQYF.

Only a few counts were recorded for this clone. Other nucleotide sequences in the sample specify the same CDR3. This chain connects TRBV5-6 to TRBJ1-4, with D perhaps matching TRBD1 (5 bases). Trimming stripped 0 bases from V and 5 bases from J, with 5 bases between. Germline lookup yields CDR1 SGHDT and CDR2 YYEEEE. The CDR3 contains 13 residues. The CDR3 reads CASSLGQNEKLFF. The DNA of the CDR3 is TGTGCCAGCAGCTTGGGACAGAATGAAAAACTGTTTTTT.

The gene calls are TRBV5-4 and TRBJ1-4, with 7 bases that match TRBD1. Per the germline V gene, CDR1 is SGHNT and CDR2 is YYREEE (reference sequence). CDR3 length equals 14 residues. V shed 4 bases, J shed 8 bases, and the junction held 8 bases outside the gene matches. The CDR3 DNA is TGTGCCAGCAGCACCAACGACAGGGTGGAAAAACTGTTTTTT. Translation: CASSTNDRVEKLFF.

The V call is TRBV5-1, the J call TRBJ1-1; D unclear. CDR1 and CDR2 from the germline V gene are SGHRS and YFSETQ. The CDR3 has 15 residues. V gave up 6 bases and J gave up 1 base, with 16 bases separating them. The CDR3 here is CASKAGPIKNTEAFF. In DNA, the CDR3 is TGCGCCAGCAAAGCAGGCCCCATTAAGAACACTGAAGCTTTCTTT. The entire variable domain, with the rest obtained from reference TRBV5-1 and TRBJ1-1, is as follows: KAGVTQTPRYLIKTRGQQVTLSCSPISGHRSVSWYQQTPGQGLQFLFEYFSETQRNKGNFPGRFSGRQFSNSRSEMNVSTLELGDSALYLCASKAGPIKNTEAFFGQGTRLTVV.

J is TRBJ2-5 and V is TRBV5-4; TRBD2 might be the D (5 bases). The CDR3 contains 13 residues. CDR1 and CDR2 from the germline V gene are SGHNT and YYREEE (reference sequence). Trimming took 1 base from V and 7 from J, leaving 11 bases between them. In DNA, the CDR3 is TGTGCCAGCAGCTTGCCGACGGCGGGGACCCAGTACTTC. Its protein is CASSLPTAGTQYF.

This chain uses TRBV5-1 with TRBJ2-5, with TRBD2 matching over 11 bases. There are 15 residues in the CDR3. The junction had 1 base not matched to a gene; V was cut back by 3 bases and J by 0 bases. Germline V gene sequence: CDR1 SGHRS, CDR2 YFSETQ. CDR3 sequence: CASSWGLADQETQYF. For the CDR3, the DNA is TGCGCCAGCAGCTGGGGACTAGCGGACCAAGAGACCCAGTACTTC.

This clone was recorded once. V usage is TRBV5-6 and J usage is TRBJ2-4; 8 nucleotides agree with TRBD1. The CDR3 consists of 16 residues. CDR1 is SGHDT and CDR2 is YYEEEE in the germline V gene. J gave up 8 bases and V 0 bases, and 10 bases lay outside the gene matches. The CDR3 DNA reads TGTGCCAGCAGCTTGGGGACAGGGACCCTTATAGACATTCAGTACTTC. Protein sequence: CASSLGTGTLIDIQYF.

The genes are TRBV11-2 and TRBJ1-2; possible D gene TRBD1, 5 bases. The V end was cut by 2 bases, the J end by 6 bases, with 10 bases between. The CDR3 consists of 13 residues. Germline V gene sequence: CDR1 SGHAT, CDR2 FQNNGV. The CDR3 spells CASSLRTSDGYTF. Written as DNA, the CDR3 is TGTGCCAGCAGCTTACGGACAAGTGATGGCTACACCTTC.

The chain joins TRBV6-4 to TRBJ2-7, with D perhaps matching TRBD2 (5 bases). The germline gives CDR1 MRHNA, CDR2 SNTAGT. The CDR3 runs 17 residues. V was pared by 5 bases and J by 0 bases, with 20 bases between. The CDR3 sequence: CASSPLTRECSSYEQYF. The CDR3 region has the DNA TGTGCCAGCAGTCCTCTAACAAGGGAGTGTAGCTCCTACGAGCAGTACTTC.

The chain carries TRBV4-1 and TRBJ2-5, with TRBD2 matching 14 bases. The CDR3 has 15 residues. The germline CDR1 and CDR2 sequences are MGHRA and YSYEKL. V shed 3 bases, J shed 4 bases, and the junction held 1 base outside the gene matches. The CDR3, as DNA: TGCGCCAGCAGCCAGGGACTAGCGGGAGTAGAGACCCAGTACTTC. It codes for CASSQGLAGVETQYF.